This T cell receptor beta chain was profiled in a study of shared clonotypes between healthy human individuals (dated by TCRdb to 2018 to 2021). About the investigation overall: Two women and a few men aged 18 to 49 years were included in the cohort. For each donor, three plates each were used for CD4 naive and CD4 memory, two plates were used for CD8 naive, and one plate was used for CD8 memory. Blood TCR repertoires of five healthy adults were deeply sequenced to estimate repertoire size and the extent of clonotype sharing between individuals. Different laboratories and diverse techniques were used to prepare libraries and sequence TCR repertoires, to increase sequencing depth and limit assay-specific biases. Between about 0.8 and 9.5 billion PBMCs per donor were obtained by leukapheresis.

Study-level results and caveats: The genetic and exposure-history diversity represented was limited by the small number of donors. Naive subsets generally had larger estimated clonotype richness than memory subsets did. Sampling was restricted to blood, and TCR repertoires in tissue are likely to differ from TCR repertoires in blood. Even with the large sequencing depth, rarefaction of the sorted-subset datasets indicated that sequencing was incomplete. Pairwise subsampling indicated that sequencing depth was expected to affect the degree of clonotype sharing among donors. Across a handful of donors, about 4.5% of naive CD4, approximately 3.5% of naive CD8, roughly 2.3% of memory CD4, and around 0.4% of memory CD8 clonotypes were shared. Compared with non-shared clonotypes, clonotypes shared by all four sorted-subset donors had higher generation probabilities.

This clone was seen only once. Its antigen specificity is not known. Within one base of it there is no much larger clone, and no base qualities were kept. Including cysteine and phenylalanine, the CDR3 has 16 amino acids. Only the CDR3 DNA stays, 48 bases, in frame from base 1. For CDR1 and CDR2, the germline V gene lists SGHRS and YFSETQ. Here V drops 4 bases and J drops 1 base, and the junction holds 8 bases not matched to any gene. Healthy HIV-negative adults with no recently reported acute infections or vaccinations were included as donors. Every donor was a Caucasian adult living in Nashville, Tennessee, USA. CD4+ T cells were enriched through magnetic negative selection, after which naive cells were positively selected on CD45RA and the remaining negative fraction served as the memory subset. Blood was collected by leukapheresis, and PBMCs were isolated by Ficoll-Histopaque density gradient centrifugation and then cryopreserved in liquid nitrogen vapor phase. Analytical flow cytometry was used to check the purity and quantity of every magnetically sorted T cell population. From each sorted fraction, genomic DNA was isolated and quantified by UV absorbance on a Nanodrop 2000c.

TCR CDR3 regions were amplified from genomic DNA by multiplex PCR using the deep immunoSEQ assay. Genomic DNA extracted from each cell subset was distributed evenly over all wells of several immunoSEQ 96-well plates, and each plate served as one replicate. For sorted subsets, around 200 ng genomic DNA, equal to about 30,000 T cell genomes, was loaded into each replicate PCR. Purified libraries were quantified with a Qubit 3.0 fluorometer, sized on a Bioanalyzer 2100, and re-quantified with the KAPA Library Quantification kit. Every immunoSEQ 96-well plate was sequenced on a separate single-read 150-cycle Illumina NextSeq 550 flow cell. As for the original processing: The immunoSEQ output contained only junctional sequences without quality scores, so filtering could not match that applied to full-length reads. To assign V/J genes and CDR3, sequences were annotated against IMGT germline references using PyIR, a Python wrapper for IgBLAST v1.9. Reads were removed for weak V/J assignments (E-value above 1e-6), missing CDR3, stop codons, out-of-frame junctions, or ambiguous translated residues. V3J clonotypes were defined as sequences sharing the same inferred V gene, J gene, and CDR3 amino acid sequence. Percentage overlap between repertoires was calculated by dividing the number of shared unique clonotypes by the size of the smaller repertoire. Three approaches were used to assess repertoire richness: RTK rarefaction, the Chao1 estimator, and Recon v2.1 estimates of unobserved clonotypes. OLGA was used to compute generation probabilities for all TCRbeta clonotypes that the gDNA method yielded from a few donors. TCRdb carries this immuneACCESS record with in-frame sequences only. Its versions omit some clonotypes, under half of them owing to an unresolved V gene in the studies checked, with the rest unexplained. Clone size and the V and J calls come from that table; the DNA yielded D and trimming. This sample holds approximately 2,000,000 clones; less than 95% were observed only once. 0.37% of the sample belongs to the ten largest clones.

The sequence derives from a man in his late teens or twenties in good health. Some clones in this sample may be carry-over from other donors' samples. The rearrangement combines TRBV5-1 with TRBJ2-3, with 8 central nucleotides matching TRBD1. The sequenced sample consisted of naive CD4+ T cells from PBMCs. The sample's cell subset or site label is to be understood as: CD45RA+ positively selected. The CDR3 amino acid sequence is: CASSPTTGQGTDTQYF. The sequence in DNA is TGCGCCAGCAGCCCCACCACGGGACAGGGCACAGATACGCAGTATTTT.